The 7 T cell receptor beta chains given below trace back to one sample, sequenced in a study of healthy donors' naive CD4 and CD8 T cells. TCR libraries were built from approximately 0.45 ug of total RNA by linear amplification. TCRdb analysed the reads with MiXCR anew, one entry per CDR3 protein. The sample carries around 200,000 distinct CDR3 sequences, around three quarters recorded once. The sequencing input was naive CD4+ and CD8+ T cells sorted from blood, pooled from several donors. The receptors here all came from a pool of human donors in good health; the sample pools cells from several healthy donors.

The chain recombines TRBV5-4 with TRBJ1-2; D possibly corresponds to TRBD1 (6 bases). The germline V gene has CDR1 SGHNT and CDR2 YYREEE (reference sequence). Trimming removed 0 bases at V and 2 bases at J, with 8 bases between. This CDR3 is 14 amino acids long. The CDR3 DNA is TGTGCCAGCAGCTTGGCCAGGGGAAACTATGGCTACACCTTC. Translation gives CASSLARGNYGYTF.

The gene calls are TRBV14 and TRBJ2-1, with D possibly matching TRBD1 (5 bases). V lost 1 base and J lost 0, with 19 bases in between. The CDR3 sequence is 19 residues long. Per the germline V gene, CDR1 is SGHDN and CDR2 is FVKESK. The CDR3 sequence is CASSQVARVSAYSYNEQFF. The CDR3 nucleotides read TGTGCCAGCAGCCAAGTGGCCAGGGTAAGCGCCTACTCCTACAATGAGCAGTTCTTC.

The rearrangement joins TRBV5-1 to TRBJ2-1; 7 bases are shared with TRBD2. After removal of 5 bases from V and 5 bases from J, the junction contained 4 bases not matched to a gene. Per germline, CDR1 SGHRS and CDR2 YFSETQ. The CDR3 extends over 13 amino acids. The CDR3 loop reads CASSRLADNEQFF. Written as DNA, the CDR3 is TGCGCCAGCAGTAGACTAGCTGACAATGAGCAGTTCTTC.

The chain links TRBV30 to TRBJ1-1, with no clear D. Germline CDR1 and CDR2: GTSNPN and SVGIG (reference sequence). CDR3 length: 13 amino acids. V lost 4 bases to trimming and J lost 5 bases, with 14 bases between them. CDR3 coding DNA: TGTGCCTGGAAGTACGGCGCCCAAACTGAAGCTTTCTTT. The encoded protein is CAWKYGAQTEAFF. Variable domain in full (rest from reference TRBV30 and TRBJ1-1): SQTIHQWPATLVQPVGSPLSLECTVEGTSNPNLYWYRQAAGRGLQLLFYSVGIGQISSEVPQNLSASRPQDRQFILSSKKLLLSDSGFYLCAWKYGAQTEAFFGQGTRLTVV.

This clonotype was counted between two and nine times. This rearrangement joins TRBV29-1 to TRBJ1-2; D gene ambiguous. The CDR3 consists of 13 residues. Deletions cut 7 bases from V and 4 bases from J, with 16 bases between. Germline-derived CDR1 and CDR2 are SQVTM and ANQGSEA. CDR3 sequence: CSAYPDGTYGYTF. CDR3 coding DNA: TGCAGCGCCTACCCTGACGGAACCTATGGCTACACCTTC.

The rearrangement uses TRBV6-1 and TRBJ1-1; a possible D gene is TRBD1 (5 bases). The germline V gene encodes CDR1 MNHNS and CDR2 SASEGT. The CDR3 has 14 amino acids. V was pared by 3 bases and J by 0 bases, with 8 bases between. The CDR3 nucleotides are TGTGCCAGCAGTGACGGACAACTGAACACTGAAGCTTTCTTT. It specifies CASSDGQLNTEAFF.

This clonotype was detected only a few times. The chain is built from TRBV19 and TRBJ2-3; D call uncertain. From germline, CDR1 is LNHDA and CDR2 SQIVND (reference sequence). V was shortened by 4 bases and J by 0 bases, with 5 bases between the two germline ends. The CDR3 contains 13 residues. Here the CDR3 reads CASSTVSTDTQYF. The CDR3 DNA follows: TGTGCCAGTAGTACGGTTAGCACAGATACGCAGTATTTT.